This T cell receptor beta chain was captured by sequencing in a study of response to subunit inactivated influenza vaccine. Whole-study results and caveats: Authors proposed each seasonal influenza vaccination draws in few new T cells.

The V segment lost 1 base and the J segment 3 bases; nucleotides outside the gene matches: 6. Germline values: CDR1 SGHDN, CDR2 FVKESK. The CDR3 length is 15 residues. TCRdb recomputed calls from the RT-PCR reads with MiXCR, one row per CDR3 protein. The sample carries 550,000 to 800,000 distinct CDR3 sequences, 15% to 19% recorded once. This clonotype occurred a few times. Its antigen is still unknown. This sequence joins TRBV14 and TRBJ2-7; TRBD1 agrees at 7 bases. This receptor was taken from a man aged 50-60 years who received an inactivated influenza vaccine. This specimen consisted of PBMCs from blood, obtained about 11 days after vaccination. CDR3 sequence: CASSQGGGRFYEQYF. The CDR3, as DNA: TGTGCCAGCAGCCAAGGAGGGGGCAGATTCTACGAGCAGTACTTC.